This T cell receptor (beta chain) is drawn from a study of blood T cells in healthy people across ages. Whole-study results and caveats: Per million T cells, TCR beta diversity dropped roughly linearly as age increased. Diversity estimates drawn from one million T cells were deemed underestimates.

This CDR3 comprises 16 residues. V shed 1 base and J 5 bases; nucleotides not matched to a gene: 6. CDR1 and CDR2 (germline): PRHDT, FYEKMQ (reference sequence). In the case of this clonotype: Its specificity is unknown.

Combining a sample-barcoded 5' primer with a J-beta primer mix, a second PCR ran for about 7 to 12 cycles. A single record per CDR3 protein comes from TCRdb applying MiXCR to the 5' RACE reads. The sample includes 1.5 million to 2 million distinct CDR3 sequences, 30% to 40% of them seen just once. This chain links TRBV13 with TRBJ2-1; 9 bases agree with TRBD2. This receptor was identified in a human donor in good health. Sequenced material: blood. CDR3 nucleotide sequence: TGTGCCAGCAGCTTAGCGGGTAGCGGGGGAGACAATGAGCAGTTCTTC. It is translated as CASSLAGSGGDNEQFF.